This T cell receptor beta chain was captured in a study of OX40 agonist ivuxolimab in advanced cancers. Study in general: At doses from 0.01 to 10 mg/kg, patients were given intravenous ivuxolimab every 2 weeks. Findings and limits, study-wide: Among the lowest levels of clonal expansion were found in partial responders at 0.1-3.0 mg/kg. There was clonal expansion of CD4+ and CD8+ blood T cells by week 6 at 0.1 to 3.0 mg/kg. Expanded clones were, on average, more numerous among CD8+ T cells than CD4+.

The table came from immunoSEQ multiplex PCR; TCRdb's copy has only in-frame clones and leaves some out. Of some 100,000 clones in the sample, about 85% were seen once. On this clone: Its antigen remains unidentified.

This TCR came from an adult with an advanced solid tumor such as melanoma, head and neck, liver or kidney cancer. The sequencing used CD4+ or CD8+ T cells sorted from blood, collected in a trial of the OX40 agonist ivuxolimab.

For the CDR3, the DNA is TGTGCCAGCCACAAAGGGACTAGCGGGAGCCTCACCGGGGAGCTGTTTTTT. Its translation: CASHKGTSGSLTGELFF. The chain joins TRBV19 to TRBJ2-2; 14 nucleotides match TRBD2. J lost 4 bases, V lost 9 bases, and 10 bases had no gene match. The CDR3 is 17 residues long. CDR1 is LNHDA, CDR2 SQIVND, per germline (reference sequence).